The T cell receptor (beta chain) under discussion was sequenced for a study of CD4 T cells in relation to SARS-CoV-2 and coronaviruses. Before the COVID-19 pandemic, during about 2010-2018, CD4+ T cells were taken from unexposed donors. CD4+ T cells were isolated from the cells after 10 days of culture. Remarks on this clone: Its antigen is undetermined.

V was clipped by 4 bases and J by 5 bases; unmatched bases: 3. Per germline, CDR1 MNHEY and CDR2 SMNVEV (reference sequence). This CDR3 comprises 14 residues. Libraries were prepared by immunoSEQ multiplex PCR; TCRdb keeps only in-frame clonotypes and omits some of them. The sample carries 20,000 to 25,000 clones, around 80% recorded once. Sequencing was done on a sample of CD4+ T cells from PBMCs, cultured in vitro. This receptor was identified in a human donor in good health. The chain carries TRBV27 and TRBJ2-5; TRBD1 matches at 11 bases. CDR3 region: CASSSWTGGETQYF. As DNA, the CDR3 is TGTGCCAGCAGTTCCTGGACAGGGGGCGAGACCCAGTACTTC.